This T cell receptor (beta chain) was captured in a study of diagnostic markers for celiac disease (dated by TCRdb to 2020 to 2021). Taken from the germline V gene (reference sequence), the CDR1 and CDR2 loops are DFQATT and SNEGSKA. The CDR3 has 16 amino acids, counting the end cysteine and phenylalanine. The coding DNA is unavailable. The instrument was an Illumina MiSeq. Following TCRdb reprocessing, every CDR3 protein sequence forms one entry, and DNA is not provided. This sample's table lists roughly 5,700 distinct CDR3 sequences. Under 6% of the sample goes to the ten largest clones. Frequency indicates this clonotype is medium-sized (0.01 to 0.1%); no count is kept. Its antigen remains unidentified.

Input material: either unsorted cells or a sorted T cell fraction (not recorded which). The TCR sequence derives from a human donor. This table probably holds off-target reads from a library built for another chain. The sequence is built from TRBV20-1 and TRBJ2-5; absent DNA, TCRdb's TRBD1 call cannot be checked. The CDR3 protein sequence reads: CSARDWAGPLGETQYF.